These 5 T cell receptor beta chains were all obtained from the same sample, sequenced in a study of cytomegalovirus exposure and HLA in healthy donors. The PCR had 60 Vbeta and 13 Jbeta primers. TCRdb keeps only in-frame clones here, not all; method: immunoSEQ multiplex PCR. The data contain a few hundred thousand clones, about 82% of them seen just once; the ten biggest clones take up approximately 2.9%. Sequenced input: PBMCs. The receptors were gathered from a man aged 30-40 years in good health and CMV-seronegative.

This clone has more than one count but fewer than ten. The CDR3, as DNA: TGTGCCAGCAGTTTAATTGCGGGGGTCGGGCAGCCCCAGCATTTT. This encodes CASSLIAGVGQPQHF. This chain joins TRBV28 and TRBJ1-5; maybe TRBD1 (5 bases). Germline V gene lookup returns CDR1 MDHEN and CDR2 SYDVKM. V lost 2 bases and J 7 bases, leaving 15 bases between the germline ends. There are 15 residues in the CDR3.

The CDR3 DNA is TGTGCCAGCAGCTTAAGGGGAGCAGATACGCAGTATTTT. Amino acids: CASSLRGADTQYF. The chain has TRBV7-3 and TRBJ2-3; maybe TRBD2 (5 bases). From germline, CDR1 is SGHTA and CDR2 FQGTGA. Trimming took off 1 base at V and 4 bases at J, with 6 bases between the two ends. There are 13 residues in the CDR3.

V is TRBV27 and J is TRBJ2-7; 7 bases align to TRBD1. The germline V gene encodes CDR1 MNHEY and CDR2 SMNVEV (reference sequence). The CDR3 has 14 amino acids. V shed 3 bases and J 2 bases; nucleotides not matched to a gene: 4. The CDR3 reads CASSFSGTAYEQYF. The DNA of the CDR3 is TGTGCCAGCAGTTTCTCCGGGACAGCCTACGAGCAGTACTTC.

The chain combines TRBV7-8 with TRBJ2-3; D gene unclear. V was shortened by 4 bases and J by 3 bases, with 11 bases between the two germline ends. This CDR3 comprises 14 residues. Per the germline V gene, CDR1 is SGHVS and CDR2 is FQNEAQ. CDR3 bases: TGTGCCAGCAGCTCGACTCCCTCAACAGATACGCAGTATTTT. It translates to CASSSTPSTDTQYF.

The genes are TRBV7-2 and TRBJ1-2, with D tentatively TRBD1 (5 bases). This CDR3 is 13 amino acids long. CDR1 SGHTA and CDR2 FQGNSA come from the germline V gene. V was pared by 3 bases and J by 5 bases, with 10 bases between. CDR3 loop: CASSFPGHYGYTF. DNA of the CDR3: TGTGCCAGCAGCTTCCCAGGGCATTATGGCTACACCTTC.